The 7 T cell receptor beta chains reported below all come from one sample, sequenced in a study of STAT5B mutations in CD4+ large granular lymphocyte leukemia. Using immunoSEQ multiplex PCR, the repertoire was profiled, and TCRdb retains in-frame clones only, with some absent. Of roughly 34,000 clones listed, roughly 80% are singletons. Sequencing was done on a sample of CD4+ T cells from blood buffy coats. Receptors originate from a human donor in good health.

The chain has TRBV28 and TRBJ2-7; 7 nucleotides align to TRBD1. This CDR3 has 14 residues. Trimming took 3 bases from V and 4 from J; bases not matched to a gene: 6. Per germline, CDR1 MDHEN and CDR2 SYDVKM. CDR3 in DNA: TGTGCCAGCAGTTTCTTCAGGGGGAGATACGAGCAGTACTTC. This encodes CASSFFRGRYEQYF.

V and J are TRBV5-1 and TRBJ2-3; 9 bases line up with TRBD2. CDR3 length equals 18 residues. V lost 0 bases to trimming and J lost 4 bases; unmatched junction nucleotides: 12. From germline, CDR1 is SGHRS and CDR2 YFSETQ. The CDR3 sequence: CASSLAATSGSVADTQYF. The CDR3 coding sequence is TGCGCCAGCAGCTTGGCCGCGACTAGCGGTTCAGTTGCAGATACGCAGTATTTT.

The rearrangement uses TRBV6-5 and TRBJ2-7; 11 nucleotides align to TRBD2. Trimming took 6 bases from V and 3 from J; bases not matched to a gene: 7. In germline, CDR1 is MNHEY, CDR2 SVGAGI. The CDR3 is made up of 15 amino acids. The chain's CDR3 is CASREGLAAIYEQYF. In DNA form, the CDR3 reads TGTGCCAGCAGGGAGGGACTAGCGGCAATCTACGAGCAGTACTTC.

The CDR3 bases are TGTGCCAGCAGCTTAAGCTCCAGGCCGAACACCGGGGAGCTGTTTTTT. It yields the protein CASSLSSRPNTGELFF. The chain is built from TRBV7-2 and TRBJ2-2; no definite D call. V was trimmed by 2 bases and J by 0 bases, leaving 10 bases between them. CDR1 SGHTA and CDR2 FQGNSA come from the germline V gene. This CDR3 comprises 16 residues.

V usage is TRBV7-2 and J usage is TRBJ2-2; D is unclear. V gave up 5 bases and J gave up 5 bases, with 9 bases separating them. Germline V gene sequence: CDR1 SGHTA, CDR2 FQGNSA. The CDR3 contains 13 residues. The DNA for the CDR3 is TGTGCCAGCAGCCCAACACCGACCGGGGAGCTGTTTTTT. Translating gives CASSPTPTGELFF.

The chain combines TRBV5-6 with TRBJ2-5; 11 bases are a match to TRBD2. The CDR3 spans 16 residues. V trimming: 4 bases; J trimming: 5 bases; junction bases outside the gene matches: 10. Germline V gene data show CDR1 as SGHDT and CDR2 as YYEEEE. This CDR3 is CASSHRLAGREETQYF. In nucleotides, the CDR3 is TGTGCCAGCAGCCATCGACTAGCGGGAAGGGAGGAGACCCAGTACTTC.

This chain connects TRBV27 to TRBJ2-3; D is possibly TRBD2 (6 bases). The CDR3 spans 15 residues. From germline, CDR1 is MNHEY and CDR2 SMNVEV (reference sequence). Trimming left V 4 bases short and J 0 bases short, with 11 bases between. CDR3 residues: CASSWGLESTDTQYF. In nucleotides, the CDR3 is TGTGCCAGCAGTTGGGGACTCGAAAGCACAGATACGCAGTATTTT.